This TCR beta chain was sequenced in a study of blood T cells in healthy people across ages. CDR3 length: 14 residues. The germline gives CDR1 SQVTM, CDR2 ANQGSEA. V lost 8 bases to trimming and J lost 2 bases, with 19 bases between them. The use of a sample-barcoded 5' primer and a J-beta primer mix characterized a second PCR of roughly 7 to 12 cycles. TCRdb re-called the 5' RACE reads with MiXCR, one entry per CDR3 protein. The sample holds more than 700,000 distinct CDR3 sequences, around half seen once. Sequencing used blood. This TCR came from an elderly man in good health. The chain couples TRBV29-1 to TRBJ2-7, with no clear D. The CDR3 here is CSQPVCGPTYEQYF. For the CDR3, the DNA is TGCAGCCAACCGGTTTGCGGCCCGACCTACGAGCAGTACTTC.